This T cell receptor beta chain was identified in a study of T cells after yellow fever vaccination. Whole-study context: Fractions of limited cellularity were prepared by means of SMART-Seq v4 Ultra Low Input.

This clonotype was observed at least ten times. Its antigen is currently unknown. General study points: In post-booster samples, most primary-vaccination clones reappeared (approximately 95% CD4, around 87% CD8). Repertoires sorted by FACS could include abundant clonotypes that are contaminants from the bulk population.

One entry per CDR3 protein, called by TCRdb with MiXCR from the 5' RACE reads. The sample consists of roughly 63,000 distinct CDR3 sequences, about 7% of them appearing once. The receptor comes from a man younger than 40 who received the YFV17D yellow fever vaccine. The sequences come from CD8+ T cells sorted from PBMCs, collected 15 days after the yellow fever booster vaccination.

CDR3 sequence: CSARDPGRAAYEQYF. The CDR3 DNA sequence: TGCAGTGCTAGAGATCCCGGGAGGGCCGCTTACGAGCAGTACTTC. J is TRBJ2-7 and V is TRBV20-1; TRBD2 matches at 8 bases. In germline, CDR1 is DFQATT, CDR2 SNEGSKA (reference sequence). After removal of 0 bases from V and 4 bases from J, the junction contained 8 bases not matched to a gene. CDR3 size: 15 residues.